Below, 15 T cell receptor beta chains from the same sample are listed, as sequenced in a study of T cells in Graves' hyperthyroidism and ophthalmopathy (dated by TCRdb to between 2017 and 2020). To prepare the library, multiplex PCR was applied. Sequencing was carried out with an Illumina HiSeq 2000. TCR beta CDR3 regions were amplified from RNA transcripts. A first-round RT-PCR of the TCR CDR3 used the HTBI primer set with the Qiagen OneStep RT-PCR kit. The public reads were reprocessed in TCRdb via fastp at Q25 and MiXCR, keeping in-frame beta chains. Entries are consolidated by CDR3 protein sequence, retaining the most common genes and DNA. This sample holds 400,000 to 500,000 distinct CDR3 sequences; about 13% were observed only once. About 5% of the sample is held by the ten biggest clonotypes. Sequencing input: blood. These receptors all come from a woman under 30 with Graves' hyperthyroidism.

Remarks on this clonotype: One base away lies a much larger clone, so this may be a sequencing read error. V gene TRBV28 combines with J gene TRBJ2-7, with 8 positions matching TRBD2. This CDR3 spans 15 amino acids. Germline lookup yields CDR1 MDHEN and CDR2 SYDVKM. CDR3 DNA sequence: TGTGCCAGCAGTTTAGTGGCGGGAGGAAAGTACGAGCAGCACTTC. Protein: CASSLVAGGKYEQHF. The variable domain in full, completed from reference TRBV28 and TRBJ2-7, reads DVKVTQSSRYLVKRTGEKVFLECVQDMDHENMFWYRQDPGLGLRLIYFSYDVKMKEKGDIPEGYSVSREKKERFSLILESASTNQTSMYLCASSLVAGGKYEQHFGPGTRLTVT.

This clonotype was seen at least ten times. The CDR3 spells CASSQDGDRDQPQHF. The CDR3 nucleotides read TGTGCCAGCTCACAAGATGGGGACAGAGATCAGCCCCAGCATTTT. The genes are TRBV18 and TRBJ1-5; TRBD1 matches at 7 bases. This CDR3 contains 15 residues. The germline CDR1 and CDR2 sequences are KGHSH and LQKENI. V shed 4 bases, J shed 5 bases, and the junction held 8 bases outside the gene matches.

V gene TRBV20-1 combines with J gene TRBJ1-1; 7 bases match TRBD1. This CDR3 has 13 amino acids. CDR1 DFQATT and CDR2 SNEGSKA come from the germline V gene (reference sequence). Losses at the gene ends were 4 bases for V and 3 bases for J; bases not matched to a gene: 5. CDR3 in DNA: TGCAGTGCTAATCAGGGGGGAGACACTGAAGCTTTCTTT. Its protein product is CSANQGGDTEAFF.

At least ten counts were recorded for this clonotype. The CDR3 DNA reads TGTGCCAGCAGGGCAAGGCCCAGCGAGCAGTACTTC. Encoded protein: CASRARPSEQYF. This chain links TRBV27 with TRBJ2-7; D is undetermined. Germline lookup yields CDR1 MNHEY and CDR2 SMNVEV (reference sequence). CDR3 length: 12 amino acids. V lost 6 bases, J lost 6 bases, and 12 bases lay in between.

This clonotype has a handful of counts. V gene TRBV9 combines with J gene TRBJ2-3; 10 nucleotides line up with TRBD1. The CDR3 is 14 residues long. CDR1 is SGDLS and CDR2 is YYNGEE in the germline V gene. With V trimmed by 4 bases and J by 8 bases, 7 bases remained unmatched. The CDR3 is CASSPHRDRGTQYF. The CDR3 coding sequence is TGTGCCAGCAGCCCTCACCGGGACAGGGGTACGCAGTATTTT.

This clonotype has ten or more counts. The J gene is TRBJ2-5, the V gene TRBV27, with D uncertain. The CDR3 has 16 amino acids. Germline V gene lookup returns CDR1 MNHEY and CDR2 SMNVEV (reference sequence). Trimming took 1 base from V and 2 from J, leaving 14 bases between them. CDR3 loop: CASSLYGDVLQETQYF. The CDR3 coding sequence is TGTGCCAGCAGTTTATACGGAGATGTCTTACAAGAGACCCAGTACTTC.

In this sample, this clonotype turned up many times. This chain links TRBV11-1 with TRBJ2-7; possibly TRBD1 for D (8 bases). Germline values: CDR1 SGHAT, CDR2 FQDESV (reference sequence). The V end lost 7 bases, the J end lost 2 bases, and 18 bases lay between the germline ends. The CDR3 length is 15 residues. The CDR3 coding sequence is TGTGCCAGCACCTCTGGACAGGGAGGGACCTACGAGCAGTACTTC. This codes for CASTSGQGGTYEQYF.

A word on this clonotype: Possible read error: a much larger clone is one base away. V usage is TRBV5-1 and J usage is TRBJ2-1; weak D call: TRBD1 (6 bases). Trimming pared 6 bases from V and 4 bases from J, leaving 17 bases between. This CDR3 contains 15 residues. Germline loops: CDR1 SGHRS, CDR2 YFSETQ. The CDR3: CASNKDRGYYNEQFF. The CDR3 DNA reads TGCGCCAGCAACAAGGACAGAGGATATTACAATGAGCAGTTCTTC.

In DNA, the CDR3 is TGCGCCAGCAGCCAAGGTGGTCTTGAAGCTTTCTTT. It translates to CASSQGGLEAFF. V and J are TRBV4-1 and TRBJ1-1; D gene uncertain. Germline V lookup: CDR1 MGHRA, CDR2 YSYEKL. The CDR3 extends over 12 amino acids. V lost 1 base, J lost 7 bases, and 7 bases lay in between.

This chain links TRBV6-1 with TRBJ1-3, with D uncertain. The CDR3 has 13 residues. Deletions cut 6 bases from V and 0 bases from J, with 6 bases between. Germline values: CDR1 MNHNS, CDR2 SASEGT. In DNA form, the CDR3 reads TGTGCCAGCAGACAGAACTCTGGAAACACCATATATTTT. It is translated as CASRQNSGNTIYF.

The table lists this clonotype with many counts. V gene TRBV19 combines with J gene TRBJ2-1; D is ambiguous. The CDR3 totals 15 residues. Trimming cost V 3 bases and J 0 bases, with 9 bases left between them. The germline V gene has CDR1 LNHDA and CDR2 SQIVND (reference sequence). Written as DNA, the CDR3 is TGTGCCAGTAGTATGAGCGCGACCTCCTACAATGAGCAGTTCTTC. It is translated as CASSMSATSYNEQFF.

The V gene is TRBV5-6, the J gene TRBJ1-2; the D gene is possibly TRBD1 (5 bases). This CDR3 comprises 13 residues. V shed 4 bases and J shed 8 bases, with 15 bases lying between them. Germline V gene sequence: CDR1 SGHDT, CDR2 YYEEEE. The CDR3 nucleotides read TGTGCCAGCAGCCTCGGGACGGGGGAGGGCTACACCTTC. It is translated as CASSLGTGEGYTF.

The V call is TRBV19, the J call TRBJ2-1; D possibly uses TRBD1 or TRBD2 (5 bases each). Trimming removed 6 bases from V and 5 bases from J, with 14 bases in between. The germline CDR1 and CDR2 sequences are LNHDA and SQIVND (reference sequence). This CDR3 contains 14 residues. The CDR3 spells CASRPIRDDNEQFF. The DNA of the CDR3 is TGTGCCAGTAGACCGATCCGGGACGACAATGAGCAGTTCTTC.

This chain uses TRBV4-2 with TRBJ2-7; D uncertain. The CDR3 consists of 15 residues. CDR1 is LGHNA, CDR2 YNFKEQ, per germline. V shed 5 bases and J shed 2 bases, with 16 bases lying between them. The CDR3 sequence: CASSSLPENAYEQYF. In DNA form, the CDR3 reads TGTGCCAGCAGCTCTTTGCCGGAAAACGCCTACGAGCAGTACTTC.

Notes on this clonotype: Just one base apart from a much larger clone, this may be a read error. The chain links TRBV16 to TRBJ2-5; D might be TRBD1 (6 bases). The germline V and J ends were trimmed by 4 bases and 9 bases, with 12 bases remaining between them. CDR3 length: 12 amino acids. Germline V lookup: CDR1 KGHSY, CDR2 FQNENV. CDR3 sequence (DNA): TGTGCCAGCAGCCGGGGGCAGGAGGCCCAGTACTTC. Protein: CASSRGQEAQYF.